This T cell receptor beta chain was captured in a study of regulatory T cells in long-lasting Graves disease. Overall study context: Persistence in Graves' disease required over 5 years of antithyroid drugs plus positive TSH receptor antibodies. General observations from the study: Persistent Graves' patients showed a TCR diversity that was lower than that of newly diagnosed ones. TRBV28, TRBJ1-2 and TRBJ2-5 were segments that persistent disease favored.

V lost 4 bases and J lost 0; bases outside the gene matches: 8. The CDR3 extends over 15 amino acids. Germline V CDR1 and CDR2: GTSNPN, SVGIG (reference sequence). Construction of TCR beta libraries relied on iRepertoire HTBI primers and on Arm-PCR targeting CDR3 regions. One entry per CDR3 protein, called by TCRdb with MiXCR from the multiplex PCR reads. The table shows 350,000 to 500,000 distinct CDR3 sequences, with around 20% occurring only once. The sample holds many counts of this clonotype. As yet, its antigen is unknown. Sample time point: persistent/refractory GD, antithyroid drugs over 5 years with positive TRAb. The authors made the TCR library using RNA they extracted from PBMCs. Graves' disease diagnosis used American Thyroid Association guidelines.

Specimen: peripheral blood mononuclear cells (PBMCs), collected when the disease was refractory, from a patient treated with antithyroid drugs. The chain recombines TRBV30 with TRBJ1-1; 7 bases line up with TRBD1. This clonotype was sampled from a female donor with Graves disease. The CDR3 loop reads CAWIPRGTVNTEAFF. DNA for the CDR3: TGTGCCTGGATCCCCAGGGGGACAGTGAACACTGAAGCTTTCTTT.